These 26 T cell receptor beta chains were sequenced from one sample in a study of cytomegalovirus exposure and HLA in healthy donors. Assay: immunoSEQ multiplex PCR; the TCRdb copy retains only in-frame clones and omits some. The profile shows 45,000 to 65,000 clones, 80% to 95% of them singletons. The sample comprised PBMCs. All receptors come from a man younger than 35 in good health and CMV-seronegative.

The J gene is TRBJ1-5, the V gene TRBV19; D is ambiguous. With 5 bases removed from V and 4 bases from J, the gap between germline ends came to 12 bases. Germline V gene data show CDR1 as LNHDA and CDR2 as SQIVND (reference sequence). The length of the CDR3 is 14 residues. For the CDR3, the DNA is TGTGCCAGTAGTCCGGAGAGGATAAATCAGCCCCAGCATTTT. It specifies CASSPERINQPQHF.

V and J are TRBV4-2 and TRBJ1-5; no reliable D call. The V gene's germline CDR1 is LGHNA and CDR2 YNFKEQ. This CDR3 is built from 16 residues. V was cut by 4 bases and J by 2 bases, with 15 bases left in between. CDR3 coding DNA: TGTGCCAGCAGCCTTGGGGAGGGTGGAGGCAATCAGCCCCAGCATTTT. It translates to CASSLGEGGGNQPQHF.

This chain links TRBV11-1 with TRBJ2-5, with a possible D match to TRBD2 (5 bases). CDR1 is SGHAT and CDR2 is FQDESV in the germline V gene (reference sequence). The CDR3 contains 14 residues. The germline V and J ends were trimmed by 5 bases and 6 bases, with 16 bases remaining between them. CDR3 DNA sequence: TGTGCCAGCAGCGCCACTAGGCTAAGGAAGACCCAGTACTTC. It yields the protein CASSATRLRKTQYF.

This chain uses TRBV7-2 with TRBJ2-1; no clear D. Deletions cut 2 bases from V and 5 bases from J, with 22 bases between. The germline gives CDR1 SGHTA, CDR2 FQGNSA. The CDR3 consists of 18 residues. The CDR3 region has the DNA TGTGCCAGCAGCTTATACCTTCCGACGGAGTACGCAGACAATGAGCAGTTCTTC. This gives the protein CASSLYLPTEYADNEQFF.

This clone occurred once. The gene calls are TRBV6-1 and TRBJ2-1, with TRBD2 identical over 7 bases. The CDR3 covers 14 residues. From germline, CDR1 is MNHNS and CDR2 SASEGT. V gave up 9 bases and J gave up 10 bases; unmatched junction bases: 15. This CDR3 reads CASSTGGGRLEQFF. DNA of the CDR3: TGTGCCAGTTCAACGGGAGGTGGAAGGTTGGAGCAGTTCTTC.

The chain has TRBV28 and TRBJ2-2; TRBD2 agrees at 11 bases. Germline CDR1 is MDHEN and CDR2 is SYDVKM. The CDR3 has 15 amino acids. V was clipped by 5 bases and J by 4 bases; unmatched bases: 3. This CDR3 is CASSATSGSTGELFF. CDR3 sequence (DNA): TGTGCCAGCAGTGCAACTAGCGGGAGCACCGGGGAGCTGTTTTTT.

The chain uses TRBV28 and TRBJ2-1, with D unclear. V was cut by 10 bases and J by 6 bases, with 10 bases left in between. This CDR3 is 11 amino acids long. Looked up from germline, CDR1 is MDHEN and CDR2 is SYDVKM. The CDR3 region has the DNA TGTGCCATCCGACATAGCAATGAGCAGTTCTTC. Amino acids: CAIRHSNEQFF.

Regarding this clone: The junction departs from germline at one end; a sequencing error may be responsible. The chain recombines TRBV7-9 with TRBJ2-5, with 10 nucleotides matching TRBD2. This CDR3 spans 17 amino acids. CDR1 SEHNR and CDR2 FQNEAQ come from the germline V gene (reference sequence). The CDR3 DNA reads as TGTGCCAGTAGCTTAAGGGGAAGCGGGAGGGCCAAAGAGACCCAGTACTTC. This encodes CASSLRGSGRAKETQYF.

The chain uses TRBV4-1 and TRBJ2-1; TRBD2 matches 8 bases. The J segment lost 13 bases and the V segment lost 1 base, leaving 3 bases of the junction unmatched. The CDR3 loop spans 12 amino acids. Germline V gene data show CDR1 as MGHRA and CDR2 as YSYEKL. The CDR3 region is CASSQAGLEQFF. CDR3 nucleotides: TGCGCCAGCAGCCAAGCGGGACTAGAACAGTTCTTC.

J is TRBJ2-3 and V is TRBV5-1; 8 positions match TRBD2. CDR3 length equals 17 residues. The germline gives CDR1 SGHRS, CDR2 YFSETQ. V lost 0 bases, J lost 1 base, and 7 bases stayed unmatched. CDR3 DNA sequence: TGCGCCAGCAGCTTGGGGGGCCGGGGGGGTCGCACAGATACGCAGTATTTT. This codes for CASSLGGRGGRTDTQYF.

The CDR3 DNA sequence: TGTGCCAGCAGCAGGGGACAGAGTCCCTACGAGCAGTACTTC. Its protein is CASSRGQSPYEQYF. V is TRBV7-9 and J is TRBJ2-7, with 7 bases identical to TRBD1. After removal of 5 bases from V and 2 bases from J, the junction contained 6 bases not matched to a gene. The length of the CDR3 is 14 residues. Germline lookup yields CDR1 SEHNR and CDR2 FQNEAQ (reference sequence).

This clone was seen more than once but under ten times. The V gene is TRBV19, the J gene TRBJ2-2; 8 bases map to TRBD1. The V gene's germline CDR1 is LNHDA and CDR2 SQIVND (reference sequence). CDR3 length: 14 residues. The V and J ends lost 6 bases and 7 bases, in that order; junction bases with no gene match: 7. The CDR3 DNA sequence: TGTGCCAGTAGGGGCCAGGGGGCGGTCGGGGAGCTGTTTTTT. Translation: CASRGQGAVGELFF.

The chain has TRBV5-4 and TRBJ2-3, with 10 bases that match TRBD2. Germline assignment: CDR1 SGHNT and CDR2 YYREEE (reference sequence). The CDR3 is 16 amino acids. V shed 4 bases, J shed 3 bases, and the junction held 8 bases outside the gene matches. The CDR3: CASSLLAGVSTDTQYF. Here the CDR3 DNA reads TGTGCCAGCAGCCTGCTAGCGGGAGTTTCGACAGATACGCAGTATTTT.

The chain is built from TRBV2 and TRBJ2-1, with D perhaps TRBD2 (5 bases). The germline V gene encodes CDR1 SNHLY and CDR2 FYNNEI. The germline V and J ends were trimmed by 8 bases and 0 bases, with 17 bases remaining between them. This CDR3 region has 16 residues. Here the CDR3 reads CASGSERESSYNEQFF. Written as DNA, the CDR3 is TGTGCCAGCGGGTCCGAGAGGGAGTCCTCCTACAATGAGCAGTTCTTC. Combining the CDR3 with reference TRBV2 and TRBJ2-1 gives the whole variable domain EPEVTQTPSHQVTQMGQEVILRCVPISNHLYFYWYRQILGQKVEFLVSFYNNEISEKSEIFDDQFSVERPDGSNFTLKIRSTKLEDSAMYFCASGSERESSYNEQFFGPGTRLTVL.

The chain recombines TRBV6-5 with TRBJ1-1; 9 bases map to TRBD1. The CDR3 loop spans 14 amino acids. The germline CDR1 and CDR2 sequences are MNHEY and SVGAGI. J gave up 5 bases and V 5 bases, and 6 bases lay outside the gene matches. The CDR3 spells CASSPDRGRTEAFF. The CDR3 DNA sequence: TGTGCCAGCAGTCCTGACAGGGGGAGGACTGAAGCTTTCTTT.

The CDR3 DNA is TGTGCCATCAGGGCGGGGGTAGATAGCAATCAGCCCCAGCATTTT. Protein sequence: CAIRAGVDSNQPQHF. The rearrangement joins TRBV10-3 to TRBJ1-5; D possibly corresponds to TRBD1 (5 bases). CDR3 length: 15 amino acids. Germline CDR1 and CDR2: ENHRY and SYGVKD. V was trimmed by 6 bases and J by 0 bases, leaving 12 bases between them.

This clone turned up a few times. The chain combines TRBV4-2 with TRBJ2-1; 13 bases fit TRBD2. Unmatched junction bases numbered 6, after V lost 0 bases and J lost 7 bases. The CDR3 has 17 amino acids. Germline loops: CDR1 LGHNA, CDR2 YNFKEQ. The CDR3 DNA follows: TGTGCCAGCAGCCAAGATCCAGGACTAGCGGGAGTTAATGAGCAGTTCTTC. It codes for CASSQDPGLAGVNEQFF.

The V gene is TRBV25-1, the J gene TRBJ2-5; TRBD2 might be the D (6 bases). In germline, CDR1 is MGHDK, CDR2 SYGVNS. The CDR3 extends over 14 amino acids. V shed 7 bases and J shed 2 bases, with 14 bases lying between them. CDR3 in amino acids: CASNSGAPQETQYF. In nucleotides, the CDR3 is TGTGCCAGCAATAGCGGAGCCCCGCAAGAGACCCAGTACTTC.

About this clone itself: One end of the junction is discordant with germline, which a read error may explain. The chain has TRBV12-5 and TRBJ1-2; D is undetermined. Germline CDR1 is LGHNT and CDR2 is FRNRAP. The CDR3 is made up of 13 amino acids. The CDR3 DNA is TGTGCTAGTGTCCTGAGGAGTCACCCCATAGTTCTATTC. It is translated as CASVLRSHPIVLF.

V usage is TRBV18 and J usage is TRBJ2-3; 7 nucleotides line up with TRBD1. Germline V gene data show CDR1 as KGHSH and CDR2 as LQKENI. The CDR3 length is 16 residues. With 5 bases clipped from V and 0 bases from J, the junction kept 8 bases outside the gene matches. The CDR3 is CASSEYGRGSTDTQYF. CDR3 in DNA: TGTGCCAGCTCAGAATACGGCAGGGGGAGCACAGATACGCAGTATTTT.

The chain combines TRBV7-2 with TRBJ2-1, with a weak D call TRBD2 (5 bases). V was cut by 6 bases and J by 3 bases, with 15 bases left in between. There are 15 residues in the CDR3. Germline V gene sequence: CDR1 SGHTA, CDR2 FQGNSA. CDR3 in DNA: TGTGCCAGCAGTTCACCCGGGATCCTCTACAATGAGCAGTTCTTC. Residues: CASSSPGILYNEQFF.

V and J are TRBV7-6 and TRBJ2-7, with D uncertain. The V end lost 1 base, the J end lost 0 bases, and 7 bases lay between the germline ends. In germline, CDR1 is SGHVS, CDR2 FNYEAQ. The CDR3 extends over 14 amino acids. The CDR3 coding sequence is TGTGCCAGCAGCTTAGAATCGGGCTCCTACGAGCAGTACTTC. This translates into CASSLESGSYEQYF.

The CDR3 reads CASSQGNQPQHF. The CDR3 coding sequence is TGTGCCAGTAGTCAGGGCAATCAGCCCCAGCATTTT. This sequence joins TRBV6-6 and TRBJ1-5; D unclear. Germline lookup yields CDR1 MNHNY and CDR2 SVGAGI (reference sequence). The germline V and J ends were trimmed by 9 bases and 2 bases, with 8 bases remaining between them. This CDR3 spans 12 amino acids.

This chain connects TRBV4-2 to TRBJ1-4, with 10 bases identical to TRBD1. CDR3 size: 14 residues. Looked up from germline, CDR1 is LGHNA and CDR2 is YNFKEQ. V shed 3 bases and J 8 bases; nucleotides not matched to a gene: 3. The CDR3, as DNA: TGTGCCAGCAGCCAGGGACAGGGGATGGAAAAACTGTTTTTT. Its protein is CASSQGQGMEKLFF.

The chain carries TRBV5-1 and TRBJ2-3, with D perhaps matching TRBD1 (6 bases). V lost 1 base, J lost 0 bases, and 9 bases lay in between. Germline CDR1 reads SGHRS; CDR2 reads YFSETQ. CDR3 length equals 15 residues. The CDR3 sequence is CASSLLGASTDTQYF. The CDR3 bases are TGCGCCAGCAGCTTGTTGGGGGCTAGCACAGATACGCAGTATTTT.

The rearrangement uses TRBV19 and TRBJ2-2; 9 bases agree with TRBD1. CDR1 LNHDA and CDR2 SQIVND come from the germline V gene (reference sequence). The CDR3 sequence is 15 residues long. The V gene end was trimmed by 5 bases and the J gene end by 7 bases; junction bases not matched to a gene: 8. In DNA, the CDR3 is TGTGCCAGTAGTGTGGACAGGGGAGGAAGCGGGGAGCTGTTTTTT. This sequence encodes CASSVDRGGSGELFF.